Following are 18 T cell receptor beta chains from one sample sequenced in a study of blood T cell repertoires in COVID-19. The method was immunoSEQ multiplex PCR; TCRdb's version includes in-frame clones alone and lacks a portion of them. The sample includes fewer than 300,000 clones, roughly 92% of them seen just once. Sequencing input: peripheral blood. These receptors were collected from a woman in her 30s with COVID-19, enrolled during active disease.

The chain couples TRBV7-2 to TRBJ2-1; TRBD1 agrees at 7 bases. Trimming at V came to 5 bases and at J to 3 bases, leaving 4 bases not matched to a gene. CDR1 is SGHTA, CDR2 FQGNSA, per germline. The CDR3 covers 14 residues. The CDR3 nucleotides read TGTGCCAGCAGCCGGACAGGTGTCTACAATGAGCAGTTCTTC. The encoded protein is CASSRTGVYNEQFF. Full variable domain (remainder filled in from reference TRBV7-2 and TRBJ2-1): GAGVSQSPSNKVTEKGKDVELRCDPISGHTALYWYRQSLGQGLEFLIYFQGNSAPDKSGLPSDRFSAERTGGSVSTLTIQRTQQEDSAVYLCASSRTGVYNEQFFGPGTRLTVL.

CDR3 DNA sequence: TGTGCCAGCAGCGAAATTAGACAGTCCTATGGCTACACCTTC. As protein: CASSEIRQSYGYTF. The V and J genes are TRBV2 and TRBJ1-2, with D tentatively TRBD1 (5 bases). CDR1 and CDR2 (germline): SNHLY, FYNNEI. The CDR3 contains 14 residues. The V and J ends lost 6 bases and 4 bases respectively, with 15 bases between them. The full variable domain, rest sourced from reference TRBV2 and TRBJ1-2, is EPEVTQTPSHQVTQMGQEVILRCVPISNHLYFYWYRQILGQKVEFLVSFYNNEISEKSEIFDDQFSVERPDGSNFTLKIRSTKLEDSAMYFCASSEIRQSYGYTFGSGTRLTVV.

The J gene is TRBJ2-1, the V gene TRBV9; D perhaps matches TRBD2 (5 bases). This CDR3 is built from 16 residues. V was trimmed by 2 bases and J by 0 bases, leaving 12 bases between them. The V gene's germline CDR1 is SGDLS and CDR2 YYNGEE. The CDR3 spells CASSVLSGSSYNEQFF. The CDR3, as DNA: TGTGCCAGCAGCGTGTTAAGCGGTAGCTCCTACAATGAGCAGTTCTTC.

This chain connects TRBV4-1 to TRBJ2-3; no reliable D call. The CDR3 totals 15 residues. Trimming took 1 base from V and 4 from J, leaving 12 bases between them. From germline, CDR1 is MGHRA and CDR2 YSYEKL. CDR3 amino acids: CASSQGSLSADTQYF. The CDR3 DNA reads as TGCGCCAGCAGCCAAGGAAGCCTCAGCGCAGATACGCAGTATTTT.

The V and J genes are TRBV5-1 and TRBJ2-1, with 8 bases aligning to TRBD1. V was clipped by 7 bases and J by 5 bases; unmatched bases: 8. The CDR3 covers 14 residues. Per the germline V gene, CDR1 is SGHRS and CDR2 is YFSETQ. CDR3 in DNA: TGCGCCAGCTCGCAGGACAGGGTCCACAATGAGCAGTTCTTC. Translated, it gives CASSQDRVHNEQFF.

V is TRBV27 and J is TRBJ2-1; 12 positions agree with TRBD2. J gave up 9 bases and V 6 bases, and 9 bases lay outside the gene matches. The V gene's germline CDR1 is MNHEY and CDR2 SMNVEV (reference sequence). The CDR3 extends over 15 amino acids. The CDR3 loop reads CASRRGLAGVGEQFF. CDR3 nucleotide sequence: TGTGCCAGCAGACGGGGACTAGCGGGCGTAGGTGAGCAGTTCTTC.

The chain links TRBV29-1 to TRBJ2-5; TRBD1 matches 9 bases. The trim removed 2 bases at V and 1 base at J, leaving 5 bases unmatched. The CDR3 is 15 amino acids. CDR1 SQVTM and CDR2 ANQGSEA come from the germline V gene. CDR3 protein: CSVERQGGIQETQYF. The CDR3 DNA is TGCAGCGTTGAACGACAGGGGGGTATCCAAGAGACCCAGTACTTC.

The V gene is TRBV5-4, the J gene TRBJ1-2; 8 nucleotides match TRBD1. CDR3 size: 14 residues. Per germline, CDR1 SGHNT and CDR2 YYREEE (reference sequence). V lost 3 bases, J lost 8 bases, and 9 bases stayed unmatched. The CDR3 here is CASSSARDRIGYTF. The CDR3 nucleotides read TGTGCCAGCAGCTCTGCCCGGGACAGGATAGGCTACACCTTC.

V is TRBV7-3 and J is TRBJ2-1, with TRBD1 matching 8 bases. The CDR3 is made up of 12 amino acids. The junction had 1 base not matched to a gene; V was cut back by 5 bases and J by 7 bases. Germline values: CDR1 SGHTA, CDR2 FQGTGA. The DNA of the CDR3 is TGTGCCAGCAGCAGACAGGGGAATGAGCAGTTCTTC. Translated, it gives CASSRQGNEQFF.

The rearrangement joins TRBV28 to TRBJ1-1; D not resolved. V lost 4 bases and J 4 bases, leaving 16 bases between the germline ends. CDR1 and CDR2 (germline): MDHEN, SYDVKM. The CDR3 is 15 residues long. The CDR3 DNA is TGTGCCAGCAGTTCCCCTAGGTTTTCGGGCACTGAAGCTTTCTTT. Amino acids: CASSSPRFSGTEAFF.

This clone was picked up a small number of times. CDR3 nucleotides: TGTGCCAGCAGAAGGACAGCTAACTATGGCTACACCTTC. The encoded protein is CASRRTANYGYTF. This chain joins TRBV6-5 and TRBJ1-2; possible D gene TRBD1, 6 bases. The CDR3 runs 13 residues. Germline-derived CDR1 and CDR2 are MNHEY and SVGAGI. The ends were cut back, 6 bases at V and 0 bases at J, with 8 bases in the middle.

This chain links TRBV5-4 with TRBJ1-2, with TRBD1 matching 7 bases. CDR1 and CDR2 (germline): SGHNT, YYREEE (reference sequence). Losses at the gene ends were 4 bases for V and 5 bases for J; bases not matched to a gene: 8. The length of the CDR3 is 14 residues. CDR3 loop: CASSLPGQTYGYTF. CDR3 DNA sequence: TGTGCCAGCAGCCTCCCGGGACAGACTTATGGCTACACCTTC.

The chain combines TRBV10-1 with TRBJ2-7; 7 bases are a match to TRBD2. Germline V gives CDR1 WNHNN, CDR2 SYGVQD (reference sequence). V trimming: 0 bases; J trimming: 0 bases; junction bases outside the gene matches: 5. The CDR3 spans 16 residues. For the CDR3, the DNA is TGCGCCAGCAGTGAGTCGGCTAGCGGCAGCTCCTACGAGCAGTACTTC. Translation gives CASSESASGSSYEQYF.

This rearrangement joins TRBV27 to TRBJ2-7, with 8 bases lining up with TRBD1. The CDR3 covers 13 residues. Per the germline V gene, CDR1 is MNHEY and CDR2 is SMNVEV (reference sequence). This chain's CDR3 is CAQPRGTGYEQYF. As DNA, the CDR3 is TGTGCTCAGCCGAGAGGGACAGGCTACGAGCAGTACTTC.

This clone was seen just once. The gene calls are TRBV19 and TRBJ2-7; 11 bases fit TRBD1. Trimming removed 3 bases from V and 6 bases from J; junction bases left unmatched: 1. The CDR3 is 13 residues long. The V gene's germline CDR1 is LNHDA and CDR2 SQIVND (reference sequence). The CDR3 bases are TGTGCCAGTAGTATCGGGACAGGGGGCGAGCAGTACTTC. It codes for CASSIGTGGEQYF.

J is TRBJ2-7 and V is TRBV27; a possible D gene is TRBD2 (5 bases). This CDR3 is 14 amino acids long. The ends were cut back, 2 bases at V and 0 bases at J, with 8 bases in the middle. Germline CDR1 reads MNHEY; CDR2 reads SMNVEV (reference sequence). CDR3 in DNA: TGTGCCAGCAGTTTAGGGGAGAGCTCCTACGAGCAGTACTTC. This encodes CASSLGESSYEQYF.

V is TRBV28 and J is TRBJ1-1; D remains unclear. Germline-derived CDR1 and CDR2 are MDHEN and SYDVKM. Deletions cut 7 bases from V and 1 base from J, with 4 bases between. The CDR3 length is 11 residues. CDR3 residues: CASTENTEAFF. CDR3 bases: TGTGCCAGCACAGAGAACACTGAAGCTTTCTTT.

CDR3 in DNA: TGTGCCAGCAGCCTAAGAGGGACAGGGGGGGAAAAACTGTTTTTT. It translates to CASSLRGTGGEKLFF. The chain has TRBV6-6 and TRBJ1-4; 11 nucleotides agree with TRBD1. The CDR3 has 15 residues. From germline, CDR1 is MNHNY and CDR2 SVGAGI (reference sequence). The ends lost 6 bases at V and 8 bases at J; junction bases unmatched: 8.